This T cell receptor beta chain emerged from a study of control samples from healthy donors and cancer patients (dated by TCRdb to the early 2020s). Remarks on this clone: Which antigen it targets is not known. Per-nucleotide qualities are absent, and no much larger clonotype sits a single base away.

Library preparation was by the immunoSEQ multiplex PCR assay. What TCRdb holds here is the immuneACCESS table cut down to in-frame rearrangements. Part of the clones is not present; checked against another copy, under half of the missing clones reflect an unresolved V gene, and the others are unexplained. In this sample the table shows about 130,000 clones, roughly 90% of which occur a single time. Together, the top ten hold roughly 1.9% of the sample. The sequenced sample consisted of blood. The TCR sequence derives from a man aged 18 to 29 in good health.

The CDR3 protein sequence reads: CASRATVVHEQYF. In nucleotides, the sequence is TGTGCCAGCAGGGCGACGGTGGTCCACGAGCAGTACTTC. This sequence uses TRBV6-5 and TRBJ2-7, with the identity of the D gene unclear. The germline V gene yields MNHEY for CDR1 and SVGAGI for CDR2. The CDR3 has 13 amino acids, counting the end cysteine and phenylalanine. Kept here is only the CDR3 DNA, which spans 39 bases and is read in frame from base 1. V is shortened by 6 bases, J by 5 bases, and the region joining them spans 14 bases.